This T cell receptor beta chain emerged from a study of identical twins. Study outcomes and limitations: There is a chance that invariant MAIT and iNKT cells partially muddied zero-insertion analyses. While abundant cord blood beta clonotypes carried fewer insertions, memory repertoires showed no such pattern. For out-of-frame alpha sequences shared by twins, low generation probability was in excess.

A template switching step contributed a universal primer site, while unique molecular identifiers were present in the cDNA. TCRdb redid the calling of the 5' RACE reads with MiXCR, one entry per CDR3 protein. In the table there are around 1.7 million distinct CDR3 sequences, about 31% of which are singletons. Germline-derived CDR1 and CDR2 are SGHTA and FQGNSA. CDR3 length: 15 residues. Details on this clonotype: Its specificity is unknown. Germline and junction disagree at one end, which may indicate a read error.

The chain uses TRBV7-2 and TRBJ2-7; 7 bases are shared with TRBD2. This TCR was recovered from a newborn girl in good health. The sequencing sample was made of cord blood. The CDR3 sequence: CASSLFPGDYYKQYF. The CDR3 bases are TGTGCCAGCAGCTTATTTCCGGGGGACTACTACAAGCAGTACTTC.